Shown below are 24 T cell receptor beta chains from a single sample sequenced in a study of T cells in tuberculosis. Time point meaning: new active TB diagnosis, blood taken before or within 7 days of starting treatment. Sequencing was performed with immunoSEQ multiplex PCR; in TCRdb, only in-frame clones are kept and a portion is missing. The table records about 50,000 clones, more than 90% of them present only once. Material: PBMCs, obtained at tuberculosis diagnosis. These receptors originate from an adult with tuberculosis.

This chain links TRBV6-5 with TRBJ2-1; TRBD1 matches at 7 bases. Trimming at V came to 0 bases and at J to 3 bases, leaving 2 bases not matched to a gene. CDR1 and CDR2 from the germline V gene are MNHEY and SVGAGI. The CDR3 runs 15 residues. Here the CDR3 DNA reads TGTGCCAGCAGTTACTCGTACAGGGGCTACAATGAGCAGTTCTTC. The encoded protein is CASSYSYRGYNEQFF.

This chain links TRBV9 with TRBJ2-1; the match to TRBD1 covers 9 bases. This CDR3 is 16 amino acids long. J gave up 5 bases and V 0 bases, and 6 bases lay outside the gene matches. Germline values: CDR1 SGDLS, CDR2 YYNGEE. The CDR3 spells CASSVEGQGTHNEQFF. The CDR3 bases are TGTGCCAGCAGCGTAGAGGGACAGGGAACCCACAATGAGCAGTTCTTC.

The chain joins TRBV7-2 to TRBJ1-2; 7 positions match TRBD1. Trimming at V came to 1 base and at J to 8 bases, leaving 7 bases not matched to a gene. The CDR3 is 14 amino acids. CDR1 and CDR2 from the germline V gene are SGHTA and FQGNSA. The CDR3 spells CASSLGQGSGGYTF. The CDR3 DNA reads TGTGCCAGCAGCTTAGGACAGGGAAGCGGGGGCTACACCTTC.

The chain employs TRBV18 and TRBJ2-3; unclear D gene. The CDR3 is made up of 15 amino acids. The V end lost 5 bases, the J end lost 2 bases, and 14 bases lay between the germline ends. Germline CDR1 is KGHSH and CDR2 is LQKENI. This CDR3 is CASSTEATNTDTQYF. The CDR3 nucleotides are TGTGCCAGCTCAACCGAGGCTACTAACACAGATACGCAGTATTTT.

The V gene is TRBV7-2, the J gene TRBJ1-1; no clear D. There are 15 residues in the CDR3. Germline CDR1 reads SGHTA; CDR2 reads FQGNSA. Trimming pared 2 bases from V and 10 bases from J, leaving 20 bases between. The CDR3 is CASSLIGELTGGAFF. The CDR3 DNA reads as TGTGCCAGCAGCTTAATCGGGGAACTCACGGGCGGAGCTTTCTTT. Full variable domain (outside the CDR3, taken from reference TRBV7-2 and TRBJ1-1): GAGVSQSPSNKVTEKGKDVELRCDPISGHTALYWYRQSLGQGLEFLIYFQGNSAPDKSGLPSDRFSAERTGGSVSTLTIQRTQQEDSAVYLCASSLIGELTGGAFFGQGTRLTVV.

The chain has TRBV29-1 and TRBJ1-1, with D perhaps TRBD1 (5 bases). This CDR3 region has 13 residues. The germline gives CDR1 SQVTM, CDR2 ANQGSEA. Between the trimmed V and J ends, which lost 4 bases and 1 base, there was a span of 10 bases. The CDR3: CSVGLGANTEAFF. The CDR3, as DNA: TGCAGCGTTGGTCTAGGGGCGAACACTGAAGCTTTCTTT.

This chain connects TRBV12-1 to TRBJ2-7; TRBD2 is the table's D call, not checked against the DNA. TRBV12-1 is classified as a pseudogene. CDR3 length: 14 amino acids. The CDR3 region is CASSFWEGAYEQYF. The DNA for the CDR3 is TGTGCCAGCAGCTTCTGGGAGGGTGCCTACGAGCAGTACTTC.

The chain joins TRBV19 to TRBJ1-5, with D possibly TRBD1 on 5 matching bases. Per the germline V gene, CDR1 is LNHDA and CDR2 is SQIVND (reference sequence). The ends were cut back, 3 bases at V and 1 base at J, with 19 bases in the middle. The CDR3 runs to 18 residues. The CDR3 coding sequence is TGTGCCAGTAGTATCTCCTATGGGGGGGAGGCGAGCAATCAGCCCCAGCATTTT. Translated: CASSISYGGEASNQPQHF.

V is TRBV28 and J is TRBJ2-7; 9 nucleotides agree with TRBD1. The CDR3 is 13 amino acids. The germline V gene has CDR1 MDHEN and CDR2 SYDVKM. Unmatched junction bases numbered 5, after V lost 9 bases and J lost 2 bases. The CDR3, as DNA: TGTGCCAGTAACCGGGACAGGGCCTACGAGCAGTACTTC. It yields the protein CASNRDRAYEQYF.

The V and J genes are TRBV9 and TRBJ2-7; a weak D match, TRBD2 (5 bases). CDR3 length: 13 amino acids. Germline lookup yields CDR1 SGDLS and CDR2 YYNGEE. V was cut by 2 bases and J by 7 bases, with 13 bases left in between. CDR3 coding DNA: TGTGCCAGCAGCGTTTCTAAGACGGGAGAGCAGTACTTC. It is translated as CASSVSKTGEQYF.

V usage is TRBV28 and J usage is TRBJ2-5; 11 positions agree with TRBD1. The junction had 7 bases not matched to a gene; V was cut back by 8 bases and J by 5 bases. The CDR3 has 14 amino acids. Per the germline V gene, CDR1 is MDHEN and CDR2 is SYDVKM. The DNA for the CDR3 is TGTGCCAGCTGTGGGACAGGGGGTTGGGAGACCCAGTACTTC. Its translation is CASCGTGGWETQYF.

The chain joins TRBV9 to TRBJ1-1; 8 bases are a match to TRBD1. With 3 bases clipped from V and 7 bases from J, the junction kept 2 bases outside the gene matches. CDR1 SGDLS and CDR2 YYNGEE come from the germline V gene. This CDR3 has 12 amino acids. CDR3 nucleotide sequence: TGTGCCAGCAGCGGACAGGGGCTTGAAGCTTTCTTT. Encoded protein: CASSGQGLEAFF.

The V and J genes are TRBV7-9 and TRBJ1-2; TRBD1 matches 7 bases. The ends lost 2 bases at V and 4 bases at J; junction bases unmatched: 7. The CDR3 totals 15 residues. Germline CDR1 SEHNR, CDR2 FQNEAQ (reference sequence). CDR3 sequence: CASSLRQGHGYGYTF. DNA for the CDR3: TGTGCCAGCAGCTTAAGACAGGGCCACGGCTATGGCTACACCTTC.

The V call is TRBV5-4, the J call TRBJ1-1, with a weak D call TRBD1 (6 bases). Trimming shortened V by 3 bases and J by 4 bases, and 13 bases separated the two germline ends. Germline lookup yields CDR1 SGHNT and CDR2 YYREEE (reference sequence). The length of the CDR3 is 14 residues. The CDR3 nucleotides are TGTGCCAGCAGCTCGAGGGGGTACATCACTGAAGCTTTCTTT. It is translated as CASSSRGYITEAFF.

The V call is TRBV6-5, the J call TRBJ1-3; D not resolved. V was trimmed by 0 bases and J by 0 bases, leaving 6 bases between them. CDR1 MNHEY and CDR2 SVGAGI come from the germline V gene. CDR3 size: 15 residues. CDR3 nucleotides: TGTGCCAGCAGTTACTCTTCCGTCTCTGGAAACACCATATATTTT. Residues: CASSYSSVSGNTIYF.

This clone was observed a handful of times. The CDR3 sequence: CASRHRRASASGDEQYF. The CDR3 DNA follows: TGCGCCAGCAGGCACAGACGAGCTAGCGCCTCTGGGGACGAGCAGTACTTC. The chain employs TRBV5-1 and TRBJ2-7, with D perhaps matching TRBD2 (6 bases). The CDR3 runs to 17 residues. Germline V gene lookup returns CDR1 SGHRS and CDR2 YFSETQ. V was shortened by 5 bases and J by 5 bases, with 26 bases between the two germline ends.

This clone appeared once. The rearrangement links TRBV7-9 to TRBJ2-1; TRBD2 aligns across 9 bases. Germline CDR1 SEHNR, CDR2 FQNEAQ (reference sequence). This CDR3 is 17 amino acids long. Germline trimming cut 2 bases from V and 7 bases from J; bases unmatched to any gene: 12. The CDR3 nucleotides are TGTGCCAGCAGCTTAAGTGCCAGGCGGGAGGGTGGGAATGAGCAGTTCTTC. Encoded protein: CASSLSARREGGNEQFF.

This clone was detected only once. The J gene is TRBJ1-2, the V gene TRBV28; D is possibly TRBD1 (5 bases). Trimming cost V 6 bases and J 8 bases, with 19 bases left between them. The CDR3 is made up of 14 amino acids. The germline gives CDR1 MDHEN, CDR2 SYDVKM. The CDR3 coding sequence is TGTGCCAGCAGACTACAGGCCCGTATGGGGGGCTACACCTTC. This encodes CASRLQARMGGYTF.

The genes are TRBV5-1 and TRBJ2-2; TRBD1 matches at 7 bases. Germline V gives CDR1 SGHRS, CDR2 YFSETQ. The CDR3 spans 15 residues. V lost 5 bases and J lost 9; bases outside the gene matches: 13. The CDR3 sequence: CASRTGTAIPRELFF. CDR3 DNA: TGCGCCAGCAGAACCGGGACAGCCATACCGAGGGAGCTGTTTTTT.

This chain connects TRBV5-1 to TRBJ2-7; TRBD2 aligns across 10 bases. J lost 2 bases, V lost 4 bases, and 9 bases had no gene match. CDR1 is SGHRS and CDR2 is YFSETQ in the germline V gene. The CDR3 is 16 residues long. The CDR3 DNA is TGCGCCAGCAGCCCCAGGTTCGGGACTAGCGCCTACGAGCAGTACTTC. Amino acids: CASSPRFGTSAYEQYF.

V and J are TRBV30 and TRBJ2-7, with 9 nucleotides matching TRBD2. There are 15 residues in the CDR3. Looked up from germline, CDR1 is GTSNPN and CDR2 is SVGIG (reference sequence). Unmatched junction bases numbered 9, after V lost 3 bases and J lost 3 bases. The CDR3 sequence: CAWSAGTSTFYEQYF. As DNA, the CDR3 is TGTGCCTGGAGCGCCGGGACTAGCACCTTCTACGAGCAGTACTTC.

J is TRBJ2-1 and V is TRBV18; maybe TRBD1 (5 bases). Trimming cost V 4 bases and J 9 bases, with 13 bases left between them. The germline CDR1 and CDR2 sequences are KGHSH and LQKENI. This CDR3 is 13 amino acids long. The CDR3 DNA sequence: TGTGCCAGCTCACTCGGGCAGGGTACTGAGCAGTTCTTC. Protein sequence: CASSLGQGTEQFF.

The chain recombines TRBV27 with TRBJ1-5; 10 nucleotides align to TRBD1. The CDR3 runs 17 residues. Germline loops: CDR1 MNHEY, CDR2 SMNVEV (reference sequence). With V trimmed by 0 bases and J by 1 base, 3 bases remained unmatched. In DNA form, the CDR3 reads TGTGCCAGCAGTTTATCGGGGGGACAGGGGAGCAATCAGCCCCAGCATTTT. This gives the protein CASSLSGGQGSNQPQHF.

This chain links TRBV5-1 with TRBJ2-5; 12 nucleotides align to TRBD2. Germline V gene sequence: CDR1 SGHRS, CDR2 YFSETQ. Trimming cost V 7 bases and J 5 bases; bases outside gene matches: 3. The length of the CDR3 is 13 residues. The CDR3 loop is CASGLAGRETQYF. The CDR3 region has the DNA TGCGCCAGCGGACTAGCGGGAAGGGAGACCCAGTACTTC.